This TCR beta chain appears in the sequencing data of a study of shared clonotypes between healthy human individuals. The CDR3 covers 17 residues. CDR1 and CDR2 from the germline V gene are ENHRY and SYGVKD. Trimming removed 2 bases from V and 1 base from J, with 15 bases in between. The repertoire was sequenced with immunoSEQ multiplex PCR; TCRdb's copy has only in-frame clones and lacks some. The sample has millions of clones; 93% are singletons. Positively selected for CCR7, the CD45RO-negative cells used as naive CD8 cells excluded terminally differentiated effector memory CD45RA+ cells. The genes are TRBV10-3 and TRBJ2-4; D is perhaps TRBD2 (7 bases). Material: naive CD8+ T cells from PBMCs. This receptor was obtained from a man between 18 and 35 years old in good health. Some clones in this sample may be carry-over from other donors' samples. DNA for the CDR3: TGTGCCATCAGTGAGGAGGTGGGGAGGGGGGCCAAAAACATTCAGTACTTC. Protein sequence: CAISEEVGRGAKNIQYF.